A selection of T cell receptor beta chains follows, all from one sample in a study of T cell responses to AZD1222 COVID-19 vaccine. Assay used: immunoSEQ multiplex PCR; TCRdb lists only in-frame clones, some missing. Of 150,000 to 180,000 clones in the sample, 88% were seen once. This specimen consisted of peripheral blood, obtained on day 0 of AZD1222 vaccination. The receptor source for this set is an adult in good health. Each CDR3 is given with its conserved first and last residue. The order of the fields is V gene, D gene, clone size, J gene, CDR3 protein, CDR3 DNA. D genes are given only for firm matches. The size of a clone is reported for some rows only, either as once, few or many, or as a class for expanded clones.

>TRBV28|TRBD1|-|TRBJ1-5
CASSLVGQSEPQHF
TGTGCCAGCAGTTTAGTGGGACAGTCGGAGCCCCAGCATTTT
>TRBV6-6|-|few|TRBJ1-5
CASNLRGGSNQPQHF
TGTGCCAGCAACCTACGTGGGGGTAGCAATCAGCCCCAGCATTTT
>TRBV6-6|TRBD2|once|TRBJ2-7
CASSARGEGYEQYF
TGTGCCAGCAGTGCACGGGGGGAGGGCTACGAGCAGTACTTC
>TRBV10-3|TRBD1|-|TRBJ1-3
CAISGTGLRNTIYF
TGTGCCATCAGCGGGACAGGGTTAAGAAACACCATATATTTT
>TRBV9|-|-|TRBJ2-7
CASSVNPTEYF
TGTGCCAGCAGCGTAAATCCCACGGAGTACTTC
>TRBV9|-|-|TRBJ2-7
CASSVSPSSVEQYF
TGTGCCAGCAGCGTATCCCCGTCCAGTGTGGAGCAGTACTTC
>TRBV6-5|TRBD1|-|TRBJ2-7
CASTRQGDEQYF
TGTGCCAGCACGAGACAGGGGGACGAGCAGTACTTC
>TRBV2|-|-|TRBJ2-3
CASMPYGGAGDTQYF
TGTGCCAGCATGCCCTATGGGGGGGCGGGAGATACGCAGTATTTT
>TRBV18|-|-|TRBJ1-1
CASSQTPNTEAFF
TGTGCCAGCTCACAGACACCAAACACTGAAGCTTTCTTT
>TRBV6-5|-|-|TRBJ1-1
CASRNRVPNTEAFF
TGTGCCAGCAGAAACAGGGTCCCGAACACTGAAGCTTTCTTT
>TRBV5-1|-|-|TRBJ2-2
CASSGAGGPGAGELFF
TGCGCCAGCAGCGGAGCGGGCGGGCCCGGGGCCGGGGAGCTGTTTTTT
>TRBV12-3/TRBV12-4|-|-|TRBJ2-2
CASRTSGELFF
TGTGCCAGCCGGACCAGCGGGGAGCTGTTTTTT
>TRBV5-6|TRBD1|-|TRBJ2-4
CASSSGTGSIQYF
TGTGCCAGCAGCTCCGGGACAGGGTCCATTCAGTACTTC
>TRBV7-2|TRBD1|once|TRBJ1-6
CASSQGQFVSPLHF
TGTGCCAGCAGCCAGGGACAGTTTGTTTCACCCCTCCACTTT
>TRBV7-8|-|-|TRBJ1-2
CASSLGTSKANYGYTF
TGTGCCAGCAGCCTCGGGACAAGCAAGGCTAACTATGGCTACACCTTC
>TRBV7-6|-|-|TRBJ2-2
CASSPWGEVITGELFF
TGTGCCAGCAGCCCATGGGGGGAGGTAATCACCGGGGAGCTGTTTTTT
>TRBV11-2|TRBD2|-|TRBJ2-1
CASSSQRGVNEQFF
TGTGCCAGCAGCTCCCAGCGGGGGGTTAATGAGCAGTTCTTC
>TRBV5-6|-|once|TRBJ1-6
CASSVDLNSPLHF
TGTGCCAGCAGCGTAGACCTTAATTCACCCCTCCACTTT
>TRBV7-9|TRBD1|-|TRBJ2-7
CASSAWDRGSYEQYF
TGTGCCAGCAGCGCCTGGGACAGGGGATCCTACGAGCAGTACTTC
>TRBV7-9|-|once|TRBJ2-5
CASSLLEGTQYF
TGTGCCAGCAGCTTGTTAGAAGGGACCCAGTACTTC
>TRBV9|-|-|TRBJ2-3
CASTLPFRTDTQYF
TGTGCCAGCACCCTCCCTTTCCGCACAGATACGCAGTATTTT
>TRBV11-1|-|-|TRBJ1-4
CASSSRCQFTIEKLFF
TGTGCCAGCAGCTCTCGGTGTCAATTTACGATTGAAAAACTGTTTTTT
>TRBV11-2|TRBD1|-|TRBJ1-5
CASSQGGGQPQHF
TGTGCCAGCAGCCAGGGGGGAGGACAGCCCCAGCATTTT
>TRBV25-1|-|-|TRBJ1-1
CASSEGGLNTEAFF
TGTGCCAGCAGTGAAGGGGGACTAAACACTGAAGCTTTCTTT
>TRBV11-2|-|-|TRBJ1-1
CASSLVGFTEAFF
TGTGCCAGCAGCTTAGTGGGGTTCACTGAAGCTTTCTTT
>TRBV18|TRBD1|once|TRBJ2-6
CASSLTSPGQGSGANVLTF
TGTGCCAGCTCACTAACCTCACCGGGACAGGGATCCGGGGCCAACGTCCTGACTTTC
>TRBV6-2/TRBV6-3|TRBD2|once|TRBJ2-1
CASSYFIAGGEQFF
TGTGCCAGCAGTTACTTTATTGCGGGGGGGGAGCAGTTCTTC
>TRBV12-3/TRBV12-4|-|-|TRBJ1-5
CASSSLSAQHF
TGTGCCAGCAGTTCCTTATCTGCCCAGCATTTT
>TRBV12-5|TRBD1|-|TRBJ1-1
CASAKDRMNTEAFF
TGTGCTAGTGCAAAGGACAGGATGAACACTGAAGCTTTCTTT
>TRBV25-1|TRBD2|-|TRBJ2-5
CASSADGRRVETQYF
TGTGCCAGCAGTGCGGACGGGAGGAGGGTAGAGACCCAGTACTTC
>TRBV5-8|-|-|TRBJ2-3
CASSLSRLRTDTQYF
TGTGCCAGCAGCTTGTCCCGACTGAGAACAGATACGCAGTATTTT
>TRBV4-1|TRBD1|-|TRBJ2-7
CASSQDRGLEQYF
TGCGCCAGCAGCCAAGACAGGGGGCTCGAGCAGTACTTC
>TRBV3-1/TRBV3-2|TRBD2|-|TRBJ2-3
CASSQSGEADTQYF
TGTGCCAGCAGCCAAAGCGGGGAGGCAGATACGCAGTATTTT
>TRBV11-2|-|-|TRBJ1-4
CASSTTGWNEKLFF
TGTGCCAGCAGCACCACAGGGTGGAATGAAAAACTGTTTTTT
>TRBV7-9|-|-|TRBJ2-1
CASSPRGAVFPEQFF
TGTGCCAGCAGCCCCCGGGGGGCGGTTTTTCCTGAGCAGTTCTTC
>TRBV21-1|-|-|TRBJ2-7
CASLPKRPDRGHEQYF
TGTGCCAGCCTCCCAAAGCGTCCAGACAGGGGTCACGAGCAGTACTTC
>TRBV5-1|TRBD1|-|TRBJ1-1
CASSLGGFRDRANEAFF
TGCGCCAGCAGCTTGGGGGGTTTCCGGGACAGGGCGAATGAAGCTTTCTTT
>TRBV4-3|-|once|TRBJ1-3
CASSQVGGARGNTIYF
TGCGCCAGCAGCCAAGTAGGCGGGGCGCGGGGAAACACCATATATTTT
>TRBV7-9|-|-|TRBJ1-6
CASTRFGDRSSPLHF
TGTGCCAGCACACGCTTTGGGGACCGGAGCTCACCCCTCCACTTT
>TRBV27|-|-|TRBJ1-6
CASDPLGQTNSPLHF
TGTGCCAGCGACCCCCTCGGACAGACGAATTCACCCCTCCACTTT
>TRBV18|-|-|TRBJ1-1
CASSHDKNTEAFF
TGTGCCAGCTCACACGACAAGAACACTGAAGCTTTCTTT
>TRBV9|-|-|TRBJ1-3
CASSPSLGSGNTIYF
TGTGCCAGCAGCCCCTCACTTGGCTCTGGAAACACCATATATTTT
>TRBV11-2|-|-|TRBJ1-1
CASSGDGGGTEAFF
TGTGCCAGCAGCGGAGACGGGGGTGGGACTGAAGCTTTCTTT